The clone carrying this T cell receptor beta chain has a handful of counts. Its antigen is as yet unknown. CDR1 is MNHEY and CDR2 is SVGAGI in the germline V gene. There are 12 residues in the CDR3. Trimming removed 5 bases at V and 13 bases at J, with 17 bases between. The sample is drawn from a study of TIL therapy for anti-PD-1-resistant metastatic lung cancer. Study in general: Tumor harvest preceded PD-1/PD-L1 blockade, followed by nivolumab treatment. Patients had a median age of almost 55 years (range roughly 35-80).

The time point here: pre-treatment sample, taken before nivolumab and TIL therapy. Study-wide results and caveats: Treatment-naive, never-smoker and oncogene-addicted patients were overrepresented in this highly selected cohort.

The immunoSEQ assay was v3. Using immunoSEQ multiplex PCR, the repertoire was profiled, and TCRdb retains in-frame clones only, with some absent. This sample has 50,000 or so clones; 70% to 85% occur once, and the top ten carry about 4.8%. The source material was blood, sampled at baseline. The chain links TRBV6-5 to TRBJ1-2; D not resolved. The TCR originated in a woman between 30 and 85 years old with non-small cell lung cancer. CDR3 loop: CASSDYRAHCTF. DNA of the CDR3: TGTGCCAGCAGTGATTACCGGGCCCACTGCACCTTC.